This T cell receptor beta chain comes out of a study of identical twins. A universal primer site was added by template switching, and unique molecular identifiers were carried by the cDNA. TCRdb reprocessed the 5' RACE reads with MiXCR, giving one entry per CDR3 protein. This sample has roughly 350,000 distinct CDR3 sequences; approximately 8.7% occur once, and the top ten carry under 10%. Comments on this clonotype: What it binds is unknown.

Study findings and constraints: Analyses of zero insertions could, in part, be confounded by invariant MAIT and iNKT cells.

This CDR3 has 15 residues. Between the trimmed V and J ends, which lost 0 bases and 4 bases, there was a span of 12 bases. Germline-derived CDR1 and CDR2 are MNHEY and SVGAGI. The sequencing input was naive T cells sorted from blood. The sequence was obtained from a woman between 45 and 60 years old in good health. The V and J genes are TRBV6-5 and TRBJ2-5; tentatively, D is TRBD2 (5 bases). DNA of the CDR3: TGTGCCAGCAGTTACTCATTCGGGGTGGGAGAGACCCAGTACTTC. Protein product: CASSYSFGVGETQYF.